One and the same sample provided the 4 T cell receptor beta chains below, sequenced in a study of OX40 agonist ivuxolimab in advanced cancers. Measured with immunoSEQ multiplex PCR; TCRdb has only the in-frame clones, and not every one. The sample includes around 71,000 clones, approximately 86% of them seen just once. Here the sequenced sample was CD4+ or CD8+ T cells sorted from blood, taken in a trial of the OX40 agonist ivuxolimab. These receptors were taken from an adult with an advanced solid tumor such as melanoma, head and neck, liver or kidney cancer.

The rearrangement links TRBV7-2 to TRBJ2-7; the match to TRBD1 covers 9 bases. The CDR3 has 13 amino acids. Germline trimming cut 6 bases from V and 11 bases from J; bases unmatched to any gene: 11. Germline V CDR1 and CDR2: SGHTA, FQGNSA. The CDR3 loop is CASSPTGGARKYF. As DNA, the CDR3 is TGTGCCAGCAGTCCTACAGGGGGCGCCAGGAAGTACTTC.

This sequence joins TRBV7-2 and TRBJ2-3; 13 nucleotides match TRBD2. The germline CDR1 and CDR2 sequences are SGHTA and FQGNSA. The CDR3 is made up of 18 amino acids. V was pared by 5 bases and J by 2 bases, with 10 bases of the junction left unmatched. CDR3 in DNA: TGTGCCAGCAGCCTTAAGCCGGGACTAGCGGGGACCACAGATACGCAGTATTTT. This encodes CASSLKPGLAGTTDTQYF.

The chain joins TRBV5-1 to TRBJ2-7, with TRBD1 matching over 7 bases. This CDR3 is 13 amino acids long. The ends lost 0 bases at V and 3 bases at J; junction bases unmatched: 0. Germline V gene data show CDR1 as SGHRS and CDR2 as YFSETQ. CDR3 nucleotides: TGCGCCAGCAGCTTGGGGACAGGCTACGAGCAGTACTTC. As protein: CASSLGTGYEQYF.

The chain has TRBV2 and TRBJ2-7; 9 bases are shared with TRBD1. V gave up 7 bases and J gave up 2 bases; unmatched junction bases: 9. In germline, CDR1 is SNHLY, CDR2 FYNNEI. The CDR3 covers 15 residues. DNA of the CDR3: TGTGCCAGCACCGTAGAGGACAGGGGAGCCTACGAGCAGTACTTC. It codes for CASTVEDRGAYEQYF.